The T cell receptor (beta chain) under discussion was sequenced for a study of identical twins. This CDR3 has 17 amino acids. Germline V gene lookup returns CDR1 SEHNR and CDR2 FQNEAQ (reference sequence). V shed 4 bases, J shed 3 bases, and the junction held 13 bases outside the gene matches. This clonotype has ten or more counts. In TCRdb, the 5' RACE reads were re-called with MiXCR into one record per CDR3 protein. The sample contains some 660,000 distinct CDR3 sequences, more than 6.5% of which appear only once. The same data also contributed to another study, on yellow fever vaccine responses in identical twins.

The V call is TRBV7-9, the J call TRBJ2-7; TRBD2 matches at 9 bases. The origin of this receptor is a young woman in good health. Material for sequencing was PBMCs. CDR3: CASSSSLTSGEFYEQYF. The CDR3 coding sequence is TGTGCCAGCAGCTCCTCCCTGACTAGCGGTGAATTCTACGAGCAGTACTTC.